This paragraph covers one T cell receptor beta chain sequence. The data originate from a study of CD8 T cells in Susac syndrome. An amount of RNA that ranged from about 0.45 to 1 ug was reverse transcribed with random hexamers. Across 54 Vbeta and 13 Jbeta, immunoSEQ multiplex PCR amplified TCR beta CDR3. TCRdb re-called the immunoSEQ multiplex PCR reads with MiXCR, one entry per CDR3 protein. The table includes approximately 190,000 distinct CDR3 sequences, approximately 94% detected once. Germline values: CDR1 MGHRA, CDR2 YSYEKL. With V trimmed by 0 bases and J by 4 bases, 8 bases remained unmatched. This CDR3 has 16 amino acids.

Specimen: CD4+ T cells from PBMCs. The rearrangement uses TRBV4-1 and TRBJ1-2; 7 bases are a match to TRBD1. This receptor was taken from a human donor with Susac syndrome. The CDR3 spells CASSQDAQGNLYGYTF. The CDR3 nucleotides read TGCGCCAGCAGCCAAGATGCACAGGGGAACCTCTATGGCTACACCTTC.